A single sample gave rise to the 9 T cell receptor beta chains below, sequenced in a study of Graves' ophthalmopathy and Graves' hyperthyroidism. Amplification of TCR beta CDR3 regions used RNA transcripts. First-round RT-PCR with HTBI primers preceded a second-round multiplex PCR. Each CDR3 protein gets one entry after TCRdb re-called the multiplex PCR reads with MiXCR. The sample yields around 1,000,000 distinct CDR3 sequences, around a third seen once. Sequencing was done on a sample of peripheral blood or thyroid tissue (not recorded which). These receptors were obtained from an adult man with Graves' hyperthyroidism.

The chain combines TRBV2 with TRBJ2-5, with 13 nucleotides matching TRBD2. The germline CDR1 and CDR2 sequences are SNHLY and FYNNEI. CDR3 length equals 15 residues. Unmatched junction bases numbered 6, after V lost 6 bases and J lost 5 bases. The CDR3 bases are TGTGCCAGCAGCTCGTCACTAGCGGGAGGGGAGACCCAGTACTTC. The encoded protein is CASSSSLAGGETQYF.

In regard to this clonotype: A much larger clone lies one base from this, so it may be a read error. The CDR3 sequence is CASSPGDSKRCGYTF. The CDR3 DNA reads as TGTGCCAGCAGCCCGGGGGACAGCAAACGCTGTGGCTACACCTTC. V and J are TRBV10-2 and TRBJ1-2; TRBD1 matches at 7 bases. CDR1 is WSHSY, CDR2 SAAADI, per germline. The CDR3 length is 15 residues.

V gene TRBV20-1 combines with J gene TRBJ2-7, with TRBD1 matching over 8 bases. The germline V gene encodes CDR1 DFQATT and CDR2 SNEGSKA (reference sequence). V was pared by 6 bases and J by 2 bases, with 6 bases of the junction left unmatched. The CDR3 spans 13 residues. The CDR3 spells CSAPQGVTYEQYF. DNA of the CDR3: TGCAGTGCCCCACAGGGGGTAACCTACGAGCAGTACTTC.

The rearrangement links TRBV9 to TRBJ1-4; perhaps TRBD1 as D (6 bases). This CDR3 is built from 16 residues. Trimming took off 4 bases at V and 0 bases at J, with 13 bases between the two ends. CDR1 is SGDLS and CDR2 is YYNGEE in the germline V gene. CDR3 sequence: CASSRGGGATNEKLFF. The CDR3 DNA reads TGTGCCAGCAGCCGAGGAGGGGGTGCAACTAATGAAAAACTGTTTTTT.

As for this clonotype: A single base separates this from a much larger clone, so it may be a read error. The chain employs TRBV6-2 or TRBV6-3 and TRBJ1-1; TRBD1 is a possible D gene (5 bases). The CDR3 length is 14 residues. V gave up 4 bases and J gave up 8 bases, with 17 bases separating them. Germline V gene sequence: CDR1 MNHEY, CDR2 SVGEGT. CDR3 in amino acids: CASSSRTLPREAFF. The CDR3, as DNA: TGTGCCAGCAGTTCCCGGACACTGCCGAGGGAAGCTTTCTTT.

In regard to this clonotype: It is likely a read error, because the conserved phenylalanine at the end of the CDR3 is missing. This chain connects TRBV25-1 to TRBJ2-7, with a possible D match to TRBD2 (5 bases). Looked up from germline, CDR1 is MGHDK and CDR2 is SYGVNS. The length of the CDR3 is 15 residues. V dropped 6 bases and J dropped 3 bases, with 18 bases sitting between them. The CDR3, as DNA: TGTGCCAGCAGCCCAGGACCCCCCCGGGACTACGAGCAGTACTTG. It yields the protein CASSPGPPRDYEQYL.

This clonotype was seen a handful of times. The chain recombines TRBV27 with TRBJ1-2; D not resolved. The V gene's germline CDR1 is MNHEY and CDR2 SMNVEV (reference sequence). Trimming removed 2 bases at V and 7 bases at J, with 11 bases between. The CDR3 is made up of 13 amino acids. The CDR3 DNA is TGTGCCAGCAGTTTAGTAGGGTGGGGTGGCTACACCTTC. It translates to CASSLVGWGGYTF.

This clonotype has a count of ten or more. This chain joins TRBV7-9 and TRBJ1-1; D gene ambiguous. The ends were cut back, 5 bases at V and 4 bases at J, with 23 bases in the middle. Germline V gene lookup returns CDR1 SEHNR and CDR2 FQNEAQ (reference sequence). The CDR3 covers 17 residues. CDR3 nucleotides: TGTGCCAGCAGCCCCGTTTTGGAGTCGTTTTCGGCCACTGAAGCTTTCTTT. Its protein product is CASSPVLESFSATEAFF.

The chain uses TRBV4-3 and TRBJ1-4; unclear D gene. With 1 base removed from V and 8 bases from J, the gap between germline ends came to 11 bases. Germline CDR1 reads LGHNA; CDR2 reads YSLEER. The CDR3 sequence is 14 residues long. For the CDR3, the DNA is TGCGCCAGCAGCCAAGTCAGGCTCGGGGAAAAACTGTTTTTT. Translating it yields CASSQVRLGEKLFF.